This TCR beta chain came from a study of Ad26.COV2.S vaccination and SARS-CoV-2 variants (dated by TCRdb to 2020 to 2023). Regarding the study in general: Vaccine-arm donors were drawn from COV1001, a multicentre, randomized, double-blind, placebo-controlled phase I-IIa trial of Ad26.COV2.S in healthy adults. Ad26.COV2.S was administered intramuscularly at a dose of 5x10^10 or 1x10^11 viral particles, either as one shot or as two shots given 56 days apart. Participants in the trial were split at random into five groups of five each, receiving low-dose or high-dose Ad26.COV2.S once or twice, or else placebo on both occasions. Investigators did not know the trial group allocation while performing experiments and assessing outcomes. TCRbeta repertoire sequencing was used to assess the specificity and breadth of SARS-CoV-2-reactive T cell receptors after Ad26.COV2.S vaccination. A total of some 30 samples were included in the TCR-sequenced set, comprising roughly 20 Ad26.COV2.S vaccine recipients, 5 placebo recipients and 8 SARS-CoV-2 convalescent individuals.

The immunoSEQ Assay was used to sequence TCRbeta CDR3 regions. After extraction, genomic DNA underwent amplification by bias-controlled multiplex PCR, followed by high-throughput sequencing. In the paper's pipeline: Collapsing and filtering of sequences were performed to quantify the absolute abundance of each unique TCRbeta CDR3 region. T cell fraction was estimated by normalizing TCRbeta template counts to usable DNA, which was measured by amplifying reference genes present in all nucleated cells. Repertoire TCRs were annotated as SARS-CoV-2-specific by exact matching of V gene, CDR3 amino acid sequence and J gene to a known reactive TCR set. The reference SARS-CoV-2 TCR set was derived from MIRA and filtered for enrichment in COVID-19-positive ImmuneCODE repertoires, a step that removed public or cross-reactive TCRs. Drawing on the MIRA antigens, annotated TCRs were analysed further at the level of specific ORF or position within ORF. Breadth was defined as the number of annotated unique rearrangements divided by the total number of unique productive rearrangements, and depth was defined as the summed frequency of the annotated unique rearrangements. Group comparisons of TCR breadth used two-sided Wilcoxon rank-sum tests. This immuneACCESS table, as held by TCRdb, lists in-frame sequences with V and J called but not all clones. Of the missing ones, under half trace to an unresolved V gene in checked studies; the others have no known cause. The V and J calls and the clone size are those of that table, but D and trimming were determined from the DNA. The sample contains over 250,000 clones, over 75% of them found a single time. In total, the top ten clones hold 3% to 4% of the sample.

The paper's findings and limits, for the study overall: Comparable non-spike TCR breadth was observed between vaccine and placebo recipients, consistent with only spike being contained in the vaccine. After vaccination, substantial breadth of spike-specific CD8+ and CD4+ T cell responses was reported. The study was not powered for comparison of responses between vaccine doses or regimens. The authors noted that the TCR breadth and depth analyses may have underestimated total T cell responses. Compared with placebo recipients, Ad26.COV2.S recipients showed higher spike-specific TCR breadth (P = 0.0014).

Explained via the paper, the treatment or condition label denotes: roughly 19 received Ad26.COV2.S at low or high dose, single or two shots; five or six received placebo; per-sample allocation not given. Repertoires of vaccine and placebo recipients were sequenced from samples taken on day 63 after the first injection. Between 29 July and 7 August 2020, Cohort 1b enrolled 25 adults aged 18-55 years at one site in Boston, USA. As a vaccine, Ad26.COV2.S was a replication-incompetent adenovirus type 26 vector that expressed a prefusion-stabilized SARS-CoV-2 spike protein derived from the original Wuhan strain. To note about this clone: No antigen is known for it. No much larger clone exists at a distance of one base, and base qualities are not known.

In the germline V gene (reference sequence), CDR1 corresponds to LNHDA and CDR2 to SQIVND. From its cysteine to its phenylalanine, the CDR3 spans 15 amino acids. Only the CDR3 DNA is retained, 45 bases long and in frame from the first base. The V end loses 3 bases and the J end loses 7 bases, and a stretch of 16 bases separates them. The sequence derives from a person between 18 and 65 years old who received the Ad26.COV2.S COVID-19 vaccine or a placebo. Material: peripheral blood, obtained in a trial of Ad26.COV2.S vaccine versus placebo. The V and J segments used are TRBV19 and TRBJ1-5; the D segment could be TRBD1, given 6 matching bases. The CDR3 has the sequence CASSIVRGASQPQHF. In nucleotide form, the sequence is TGTGCCAGTAGTATCGTTCGGGGGGCTAGCCAGCCCCAGCATTTT.